What follows are 27 T cell receptor beta chains derived from one specimen sequenced in a study of T-cell reconstitution after alpha-beta-depleted transplantation in children listed by TCRdb under 2016. Library preparation employed PCR. Sequencing took place on an Illumina HiSeq 2500. To normalize quantification of the TCRbeta repertoire, the TCR libraries were built with molecular barcoding that relied on unique molecular identifiers. Through fastp at Q25 and MiXCR, TCRdb rebuilt clones from the public reads, retaining in-frame beta chains. Duplicate CDR3 protein sequences are folded into a single record with the most common DNA and genes. This sample has roughly 670,000 distinct CDR3 sequences in its table, and roughly 13% of those were observed once. About 0.77% of the sample goes to the ten largest clones. This specimen's treatment or condition label, per the study, means: allogeneic hematopoietic cell transplantation with graft depleted of TCRalphabeta T cells and CD19 B cells.

The material sequenced was PBMCs, taken before TCRalphabeta/CD19-depleted stem cell transplant. Source of these receptors: a girl aged 2-9 years with congenital amegakaryocytic thrombocytopenia, due to receive a stem cell transplant.

This clonotype turned up a few times. The chain carries TRBV6-6 and TRBJ2-3; 10 bases match TRBD2. The CDR3 extends over 13 amino acids. V was clipped by 5 bases and J by 8 bases; unmatched bases: 4. Germline loops: CDR1 MNHNY, CDR2 SVGAGI (reference sequence). The CDR3 loop reads CASSRTSGGTQYF. The CDR3 DNA sequence: TGTGCCAGCAGTCGGACTAGCGGTGGTACGCAGTATTTT.

This clonotype was seen ten or more times. The chain has TRBV20-1 and TRBJ2-3, with 9 positions matching TRBD2. Germline V lookup: CDR1 DFQATT, CDR2 SNEGSKA (reference sequence). The CDR3 has 15 residues. V dropped 6 bases and J dropped 1; count of bases not matched to a gene: 8. Here the CDR3 DNA reads TGCAGTGCCGCATCGACTAGCGGAGGCACAGATACGCAGTATTTT. Protein product: CSAASTSGGTDTQYF.

This clonotype has more than one count but fewer than ten. The chain is built from TRBV18 and TRBJ2-3; possible D gene TRBD2, 6 bases. V lost 1 base, J lost 4 bases, and 15 bases lay in between. The CDR3 contains 16 residues. Germline CDR1 reads KGHSH; CDR2 reads LQKENI. The CDR3 bases are TGTGCCAGCTCACCACGCGTCTCCGGGGGAGCAGATACGCAGTATTTT. This translates into CASSPRVSGGADTQYF.

This clonotype was recorded many times. This chain links TRBV6-1 with TRBJ1-1; D remains ambiguous. Germline V gene data show CDR1 as MNHNS and CDR2 as SASEGT. Trimming cost V 7 bases and J 0 bases, with 9 bases left between them. The CDR3 length is 13 residues. CDR3 region: CASKGRLNTEAFF. In DNA form, the CDR3 reads TGTGCCAGCAAAGGGCGGCTGAACACTGAAGCTTTCTTT.

This clonotype was observed a handful of times. The rearrangement uses TRBV20-1 and TRBJ2-2; no reliable D call. The CDR3 is 13 residues long. V lost 5 bases and J 5 bases, leaving 12 bases between the germline ends. The germline V gene encodes CDR1 DFQATT and CDR2 SNEGSKA (reference sequence). The CDR3 loop is CSAPTWATGELFF. As DNA, the CDR3 is TGCAGTGCTCCCACTTGGGCGACCGGGGAGCTGTTTTTT.

This clonotype was seen ten or more times. V is TRBV6-5 and J is TRBJ1-1; the D gene is possibly TRBD1 (5 bases). The germline V gene has CDR1 MNHEY and CDR2 SVGAGI. Trimming pared 1 base from V and 5 bases from J, leaving 11 bases between. There are 14 residues in the CDR3. The CDR3 loop is CASSYLGGETEAFF. The CDR3 region has the DNA TGTGCCAGCAGTTACTTGGGGGGGGAAACTGAAGCTTTCTTT.

This clonotype was seen many times. This chain links TRBV5-1 with TRBJ2-2, with D possibly being TRBD2 (5 bases). Trimming shortened V by 5 bases and J by 3 bases, and 11 bases separated the two germline ends. The CDR3 spans 14 residues. Germline loops: CDR1 SGHRS, CDR2 YFSETQ. The DNA for the CDR3 is TGCGCCAGCAGAGAGGGTTGGTACACCGGGGAGCTGTTTTTT. Encoded protein: CASREGWYTGELFF.

This clonotype was observed many times. V and J are TRBV27 and TRBJ1-1, with D perhaps matching TRBD1 (5 bases). This CDR3 has 13 residues. The germline gives CDR1 MNHEY, CDR2 SMNVEV (reference sequence). Trimming shortened V by 6 bases and J by 11 bases, and 19 bases separated the two germline ends. The CDR3 is CASRPIEGSEAFF. CDR3 DNA sequence: TGTGCCAGCAGGCCGATTGAGGGGAGCGAGGCTTTCTTT.

The gene calls are TRBV11-2 and TRBJ2-1, with a tentative D call TRBD2 (5 bases). CDR1 is SGHAT and CDR2 is FQNNGV in the germline V gene. The CDR3 sequence is 16 residues long. With 2 bases removed from V and 4 bases from J, the gap between germline ends came to 15 bases. CDR3 nucleotide sequence: TGTGCCAGCAGCTTACTCCCGGCTAGCCCATACAATGAGCAGTTCTTC. This translates into CASSLLPASPYNEQFF.

A few counts support this clonotype. The chain uses TRBV20-1 and TRBJ2-7; D is ambiguous. The V end lost 1 base, the J end lost 3 bases, and 10 bases lay between the germline ends. CDR1 and CDR2 (germline): DFQATT, SNEGSKA (reference sequence). This CDR3 region has 13 residues. CDR3 loop: CSARASGYYEQYF. In DNA form, the CDR3 reads TGCAGTGCTAGAGCCTCGGGCTACTACGAGCAGTACTTC.

The rearrangement joins TRBV20-1 to TRBJ2-5; 8 nucleotides agree with TRBD2. Germline CDR1 and CDR2: DFQATT and SNEGSKA (reference sequence). V trimming: 2 bases; J trimming: 2 bases; junction bases outside the gene matches: 7. The CDR3 has 15 amino acids. The CDR3 DNA sequence: TGCAGTGCTAGAAGCCTAGAGCGGGGGCAAGAGACCCAGTACTTC. This gives the protein CSARSLERGQETQYF.

This clonotype was counted only a few times. CDR3 residues: CASSPLWGIASSYEQYF. The CDR3 DNA reads TGCGCCAGCAGCCCTCTCTGGGGCATTGCCTCGTCCTACGAGCAGTACTTC. The genes are TRBV5-1 and TRBJ2-7; D might be TRBD1 (5 bases). This CDR3 spans 17 amino acids. The V end lost 4 bases, the J end lost 1 base, and 21 bases lay between the germline ends. The germline gives CDR1 SGHRS, CDR2 YFSETQ.

V is TRBV7-9 and J is TRBJ1-2, with 10 bases lining up with TRBD1. Germline-derived CDR1 and CDR2 are SEHNR and FQNEAQ (reference sequence). After removal of 5 bases from V and 8 bases from J, the junction contained 11 bases not matched to a gene. The CDR3 spans 15 residues. The CDR3 protein is CASSVEQTGGGGYTF. CDR3 DNA: TGTGCCAGCAGCGTAGAACAGACAGGGGGCGGAGGCTACACCTTC.

The V and J genes are TRBV4-1 and TRBJ2-2, with D uncertain. The CDR3 contains 14 residues. Germline values: CDR1 MGHRA, CDR2 YSYEKL. Trimming took 0 bases from V and 6 from J, leaving 8 bases between them. CDR3 sequence: CASSQDEVPGELFF. The CDR3 DNA sequence: TGCGCCAGCAGCCAAGATGAGGTCCCCGGGGAGCTGTTTTTT.

V is TRBV5-1 and J is TRBJ2-4; 10 bases line up with TRBD2. The CDR3 loop spans 15 amino acids. CDR1 is SGHRS, CDR2 YFSETQ, per germline. Trimming at V came to 4 bases and at J to 6 bases, leaving 7 bases not matched to a gene. The CDR3 region has the DNA TGCGCCAGCAGCCCGGGACTAGCGAGACGAAACATTCAGTACTTC. This codes for CASSPGLARRNIQYF.

The chain couples TRBV20-1 to TRBJ1-1; possibly TRBD1 for D (5 bases). The V end lost 3 bases, the J end lost 4 bases, and 15 bases lay between the germline ends. Germline V gene sequence: CDR1 DFQATT, CDR2 SNEGSKA (reference sequence). The CDR3 is 14 amino acids. The CDR3 DNA follows: TGCAGTGCTAGGAAGGACAAGGTGAGCACTGAAGCTTTCTTT. Amino acids: CSARKDKVSTEAFF.

The table lists this clonotype with many counts. The rearrangement links TRBV7-9 to TRBJ1-1, with D possibly TRBD1 on 6 matching bases. Germline CDR1 is SEHNR and CDR2 is FQNEAQ (reference sequence). The V end was cut by 5 bases, the J end by 11 bases, with 12 bases between. The length of the CDR3 is 11 residues. The CDR3 sequence: CASSNTGWAFF. The CDR3 DNA reads TGTGCCAGCAGCAATACAGGGTGGGCTTTCTTT. Combining the CDR3 with reference TRBV7-9 and TRBJ1-1 gives the whole variable domain DTGVSQNPRHKITKRGQNVTFRCDPISEHNRLYWYRQTLGQGPEFLTYFQNEAQLEKSRLLSDRFSAERPKGSFSTLEIQRTEQGDSAMYLCASSNTGWAFFGQGTRLTVV.

Ten or more counts support this clonotype. The chain carries TRBV10-3 and TRBJ1-6; D call uncertain. Germline loops: CDR1 ENHRY, CDR2 SYGVKD. This CDR3 is 14 amino acids long. The V and J ends lost 2 bases and 6 bases respectively, with 8 bases between them. CDR3 coding DNA: TGTGCCATCAGTGAGGGCAAGGGTAATTCACCCCTCCACTTT. Its protein product is CAISEGKGNSPLHF.

In this sample, this clonotype turned up many times. This chain links TRBV28 with TRBJ2-1, with TRBD2 matching over 8 bases. The length of the CDR3 is 15 residues. Trimming cost V 6 bases and J 4 bases; bases outside gene matches: 8. Looked up from germline, CDR1 is MDHEN and CDR2 is SYDVKM. The CDR3: CASSPGTRFYNEQFF. The CDR3 DNA is TGTGCCAGCAGCCCCGGGACTAGATTTTACAATGAGCAGTTCTTC.

This clonotype was counted many times. This rearrangement joins TRBV27 to TRBJ2-4; 10 bases match TRBD2. Germline CDR1 reads MNHEY; CDR2 reads SMNVEV (reference sequence). The CDR3 length is 16 residues. J lost 9 bases, V lost 3 bases, and 11 bases had no gene match. CDR3 in amino acids: CASSFASGRADGIQYF. As DNA, the CDR3 is TGTGCCAGCAGTTTTGCCAGCGGGAGGGCCGATGGCATTCAGTACTTC.

Ten or more counts support this clonotype. This chain connects TRBV29-1 to TRBJ1-1; no reliable D call. The CDR3 loop spans 13 amino acids. Germline V gene data show CDR1 as SQVTM and CDR2 as ANQGSEA. DNA of the CDR3: TGCACCGTCCTGCTCCCCACAGAAAACGAAGCTTTCTTT. This sequence encodes CTVLLPTENEAFF.

This clonotype was detected once. The chain combines TRBV21-1 with TRBJ2-4; the tabulated D call, TRBD1, remains unverified against the DNA. TRBV21-1 is annotated as a pseudogene. This CDR3 has 15 residues. The CDR3 here is CASREKGRYKNIQYF. The DNA of the CDR3 is TGTGCCAGCAGAGAAAAGGGGAGATACAAAAACATTCAGTACTTC.

This clonotype was seen a few times. V usage is TRBV29-1 and J usage is TRBJ2-3; D is unclear. CDR3 size: 13 residues. Germline-derived CDR1 and CDR2 are SQVTM and ANQGSEA. With 4 bases removed from V and 0 bases from J, the gap between germline ends came to 8 bases. The DNA for the CDR3 is TGCAGCGTTGTTCGCTCGAGCACAGATACGCAGTATTTT. Its translation is CSVVRSSTDTQYF.

At least ten counts were recorded for this clonotype. V usage is TRBV29-1 and J usage is TRBJ2-2, with 8 bases aligning to TRBD1. Trimming cost V 2 bases and J 4 bases; bases outside gene matches: 6. Germline values: CDR1 SQVTM, CDR2 ANQGSEA. This CDR3 is built from 15 residues. The CDR3: CSVERMGQATGELFF. In DNA, the CDR3 is TGCAGCGTTGAAAGAATGGGACAGGCCACCGGGGAGCTGTTTTTT.

Many counts were recorded for this clonotype. The chain is built from TRBV12-3 or TRBV12-4 and TRBJ1-1, with 8 bases that match TRBD1. The CDR3 spans 14 residues. V dropped 8 bases and J dropped 1; count of bases not matched to a gene: 6. The CDR3 loop is CASYRGVGNTEAFF. The CDR3 nucleotides read TGTGCCAGCTACAGGGGGGTGGGGAACACTGAAGCTTTCTTT.

This sequence joins TRBV2 and TRBJ1-2, with D unclear. The CDR3 contains 12 residues. Germline CDR1 SNHLY, CDR2 FYNNEI. The ends were cut back, 4 bases at V and 8 bases at J, with 11 bases in the middle. The CDR3 protein is CASSGDLGGYTF. The DNA of the CDR3 is TGTGCCAGCAGTGGTGACTTGGGGGGCTACACCTTC.

Ten or more counts support this clonotype. V and J are TRBV20-1 and TRBJ2-7; D gene ambiguous. Germline V gene data show CDR1 as DFQATT and CDR2 as SNEGSKA (reference sequence). This CDR3 contains 11 residues. V dropped 6 bases and J dropped 4 bases, with 10 bases sitting between them. The CDR3 DNA reads TGCAGTGCGATGTTCCCGTACGAGCAGTACTTC. This gives the protein CSAMFPYEQYF.